The source of this TCR beta chain is a study of T cells in pancreatic ductal adenocarcinoma. Per the germline V gene, CDR1 is SGHAT and CDR2 is FQNNGV. V gave up 5 bases and J gave up 1 base; unmatched junction bases: 5. The length of the CDR3 is 15 residues. About this clone: No antigen is known for it.

Sequencing was performed with immunoSEQ multiplex PCR; in TCRdb, only in-frame clones are kept and a portion is missing. The table shows roughly 9,000 clones, with 67% occurring only once. Selected pancreatic ductal adenocarcinoma patients had undergone surgery without neoadjuvant therapy. Overall study results and limits: Compared with tumor, blood showed more total productive templates and around 8.4-fold more clonotypes. This surgical cohort overrepresents the minority presenting with early-stage disease. Blood clonality (about 0.069) did not differ significantly from tumor (about 0.12).

The chain joins TRBV11-2 to TRBJ2-5, with TRBD1 matching 9 bases. The specimen sequenced was pancreatic tumor tissue. The TCR sequence derives from a human donor with pancreatic ductal adenocarcinoma. CDR3 DNA sequence: TGTGCCAGCAGCGGGGGACAGGGACTCCAAGAGACCCAGTACTTC. It encodes CASSGGQGLQETQYF.